Below, 18 T cell receptor beta chains from the same sample are listed, as sequenced in a study of blood T cell repertoires in COVID-19. The protocol was immunoSEQ multiplex PCR, while the TCRdb copy is restricted to in-frame clones and leaves out a portion. Among fewer than 350,000 clones listed, around 86% were seen once. The specimen was peripheral blood. The receptors originated from a woman aged 25 to 45 who had recovered from COVID-19.

This CDR3 is CASSLSGTGQFEAFF. CDR3 nucleotide sequence: TGTGCCAGCAGTTTATCCGGGACGGGACAATTTGAAGCTTTCTTT. This chain uses TRBV27 with TRBJ1-1; tentatively, D is TRBD1 (6 bases). The germline V gene encodes CDR1 MNHEY and CDR2 SMNVEV (reference sequence). Trimming cost V 0 bases and J 7 bases, with 15 bases left between them. The CDR3 loop spans 15 amino acids.

CDR3 protein: CASSPRVSEQFF. CDR3 bases: TGTGCCAGCAGTCCACGAGTAAGTGAGCAGTTCTTC. The rearrangement joins TRBV28 to TRBJ2-1; D is ambiguous. Germline V CDR1 and CDR2: MDHEN, SYDVKM. Trimming removed 5 bases at V and 9 bases at J, with 11 bases between. This CDR3 is built from 12 residues.

The chain uses TRBV7-3 and TRBJ2-4, with TRBD2 identical over 15 bases. This CDR3 is 19 amino acids long. The trim removed 7 bases at V and 2 bases at J, leaving 12 bases unmatched. Germline-derived CDR1 and CDR2 are SGHTA and FQGTGA. The CDR3 is CASTAGLAGGVGTKNIQYF. Written as DNA, the CDR3 is TGTGCCAGCACCGCTGGACTAGCGGGAGGGGTGGGGACCAAAAACATTCAGTACTTC.

This sequence joins TRBV5-6 and TRBJ2-7; D perhaps matches TRBD2 (5 bases). V was clipped by 1 base and J by 6 bases, with 8 bases between them. CDR3 size: 12 residues. Germline loops: CDR1 SGHDT, CDR2 YYEEEE. This CDR3 is CASSLLRGEQYF. In nucleotides, the CDR3 is TGTGCCAGCAGCTTGTTACGGGGCGAGCAGTACTTC.

The chain links TRBV3-1 (or the pseudogene TRBV3-2) to TRBJ2-7, with TRBD1 matching 11 bases. Germline lookup yields CDR1 LGHDT and CDR2 YNNKEL (reference sequence). The CDR3 is 15 residues long. Germline trimming cut 5 bases from V and 3 bases from J; bases unmatched to any gene: 6. CDR3: CASSGRDRGYYEQYF. The CDR3 bases are TGTGCCAGCAGCGGCCGGGACAGGGGGTACTACGAGCAGTACTTC.

V gene TRBV2 combines with J gene TRBJ2-3, with D uncertain. The germline V gene has CDR1 SNHLY and CDR2 FYNNEI. The CDR3 is made up of 12 amino acids. Between the trimmed V and J ends, which lost 2 bases and 4 bases, there was a span of 4 bases. CDR3 nucleotides: TGTGCCAGCAGTGAACAATCAGATACGCAGTATTTT. Protein: CASSEQSDTQYF.

CDR3 sequence reads: CASSRTGTTAGWNEQFF. The CDR3 coding sequence is TGTGCCAGCAGCCGCACCGGGACAACTGCCGGGTGGAATGAGCAGTTCTTC. The chain carries TRBV3-1 (or the pseudogene TRBV3-2) and TRBJ2-1; tentative D call: TRBD1 (6 bases). Trimming removed 4 bases at V and 7 bases at J, with 23 bases between. CDR3 length: 17 residues. Germline V gives CDR1 LGHDT, CDR2 YNNKEL (reference sequence).

The chain uses TRBV5-6 and TRBJ2-5; perhaps TRBD2 as D (6 bases). Trimming took off 5 bases at V and 3 bases at J, with 17 bases between the two ends. Germline V gene lookup returns CDR1 SGHDT and CDR2 YYEEEE. The CDR3 extends over 15 amino acids. CDR3 bases: TGTGCCAGCAGTCCACGCGGGGTGGGGGAAGAGACCCAGTACTTC. Residues: CASSPRGVGEETQYF.

V is TRBV5-6 and J is TRBJ1-2, with 7 bases that match TRBD1. Germline assignment: CDR1 SGHDT and CDR2 YYEEEE. This CDR3 is built from 15 residues. With 4 bases clipped from V and 4 bases from J, the junction kept 10 bases outside the gene matches. The CDR3 loop is CASSPPDRDLYGYTF. CDR3 nucleotide sequence: TGTGCCAGCAGCCCGCCTGACAGGGACCTCTATGGCTACACCTTC.

The V gene is TRBV5-1, the J gene TRBJ2-1, with 12 bases matching TRBD2. The CDR3 runs to 18 residues. CDR1 is SGHRS and CDR2 is YFSETQ in the germline V gene. Germline trimming cut 4 bases from V and 7 bases from J; bases unmatched to any gene: 15. The chain's CDR3 is CASSPGLAGQFGKNEQFF. DNA for the CDR3: TGCGCCAGCAGCCCCGGACTAGCGGGACAGTTTGGGAAAAATGAGCAGTTCTTC.

V and J are TRBV7-2 and TRBJ1-1, with D possibly TRBD1 on 5 matching bases. Trimming removed 6 bases at V and 7 bases at J, with 18 bases between. The CDR3 is made up of 14 amino acids. The germline V gene has CDR1 SGHTA and CDR2 FQGNSA. CDR3 sequence reads: CASRVTGTGSEAFF. CDR3 nucleotides: TGTGCCAGCAGGGTAACCGGGACTGGGAGTGAAGCTTTCTTT. The full variable domain, its missing parts supplied by reference TRBV7-2 and TRBJ1-1, is GAGVSQSPSNKVTEKGKDVELRCDPISGHTALYWYRQSLGQGLEFLIYFQGNSAPDKSGLPSDRFSAERTGGSVSTLTIQRTQQEDSAVYLCASRVTGTGSEAFFGQGTRLTVV.

The rearrangement joins TRBV2 to TRBJ1-6; 7 bases fit TRBD1. Germline V CDR1 and CDR2: SNHLY, FYNNEI. The CDR3 sequence is 15 residues long. V trimming: 6 bases; J trimming: 10 bases; junction bases outside the gene matches: 12. The CDR3 loop is CASRLESGGNSPLHF. As DNA, the CDR3 is TGTGCCAGCAGACTCGAGTCAGGGGGAAACTCACCCCTCCACTTT.

V usage is TRBV19 and J usage is TRBJ1-1; D is unresolved. Germline CDR1 reads LNHDA; CDR2 reads SQIVND (reference sequence). The CDR3 extends over 15 amino acids. V lost 0 bases, J lost 1 base, and 9 bases lay in between. The CDR3 reads CASSIDGSGNTEAFF. CDR3 DNA: TGTGCCAGTAGTATAGATGGGTCAGGGAACACTGAAGCTTTCTTT.

The CDR3 DNA reads TGTGCCAGCAGTTATCTCCCCACAGGGGAAGCGTATGGCTACACCTTC. This codes for CASSYLPTGEAYGYTF. This chain joins TRBV6-5 and TRBJ1-2, with 7 bases that match TRBD1. The CDR3 runs to 16 residues. Germline CDR1 reads MNHEY; CDR2 reads SVGAGI. The ends lost 3 bases at V and 5 bases at J; junction bases unmatched: 12.

The rearrangement joins TRBV30 to TRBJ1-3, with D possibly being TRBD1 (5 bases). Looked up from germline, CDR1 is GTSNPN and CDR2 is SVGIG (reference sequence). The CDR3 covers 10 residues. The germline V and J ends were trimmed by 5 bases and 6 bases, with 5 bases remaining between them. The CDR3: CAWGQNTIYF. The DNA of the CDR3 is TGTGCCTGGGGACAAAACACCATATATTTT.

The chain employs TRBV2 and TRBJ1-6; maybe TRBD1 (6 bases). The CDR3 totals 14 residues. Germline V CDR1 and CDR2: SNHLY, FYNNEI. V was clipped by 4 bases and J by 6 bases, with 10 bases between them. CDR3 in amino acids: CASSVLDSNSPLHF. The CDR3 region has the DNA TGTGCCAGCAGTGTTTTGGACAGTAATTCACCCCTCCACTTT.

This clone was recorded only once. V usage is TRBV5-6 and J usage is TRBJ1-1; 7 positions match TRBD1. The CDR3 is 14 residues long. With 1 base clipped from V and 7 bases from J, the junction kept 7 bases outside the gene matches. CDR1 SGHDT and CDR2 YYEEEE come from the germline V gene. CDR3 nucleotide sequence: TGTGCCAGCAGCTTGCGTTGGACAGGCTTTGAAGCTTTCTTT. The encoded protein is CASSLRWTGFEAFF.

The chain's CDR3 is CASSNPNRGRGYGYTF. The CDR3 DNA reads TGTGCCAGTAGTAACCCCAACAGGGGGAGAGGCTATGGCTACACCTTC. V is TRBV19 and J is TRBJ1-2; 8 nucleotides align to TRBD1. Per germline, CDR1 LNHDA and CDR2 SQIVND (reference sequence). This CDR3 spans 16 amino acids. V trimming: 4 bases; J trimming: 4 bases; junction bases outside the gene matches: 11.